One T cell receptor (beta chain) is described in this entry. Sequencing used immunoSEQ multiplex PCR; TCRdb keeps in-frame clones, though not all of them. Of approximately 5,900 clones listed, around 83% are singletons. The germline V gene encodes CDR1 LGHDT and CDR2 YNNKEL (reference sequence). This CDR3 contains 16 residues. V dropped 6 bases and J dropped 0 bases, with 16 bases sitting between them. These data belong to a study of blood T cell repertoires in COVID-19. On the study more broadly: The origin of the acute and convalescent COVID-19 samples was the United States, Italy and Spain.

This receptor was obtained from a human donor with active COVID-19. The donor label of this sample is uncertain. Sequencing used peripheral blood. The rearrangement uses TRBV3-1 (or the pseudogene TRBV3-2) and TRBJ2-3, with a tentative D call TRBD2 (5 bases). CDR3: CASRASGGGSTDTQYF. The CDR3 coding sequence is TGTGCCAGCAGGGCGTCCGGCGGAGGAAGCACAGATACGCAGTATTTT.